The 2 T cell receptor beta chains below were found in one sample sequenced in a study of blood T cells in healthy people across ages. Together with a sample-barcoded 5' primer, a J-beta primer mix was included in a second PCR lasting about 7 to 11 cycles. MiXCR, run by TCRdb on the 5' RACE reads, gives a single entry per CDR3 protein. This repertoire shows 1.4 million or so distinct CDR3 sequences, approximately 43% found once; its top ten account for around 4%. Input material: blood. The receptor set was obtained from a woman aged 18-29 years in good health.

V usage is TRBV14 and J usage is TRBJ2-1; 9 bases match TRBD2. The V and J ends lost 1 base and 4 bases, in that order; junction bases with no gene match: 11. The CDR3 consists of 18 residues. Germline CDR1 is SGHDN and CDR2 is FVKESK. CDR3: CASSQAAMLAGPYNEQFF. In DNA, the CDR3 is TGTGCCAGCAGCCAAGCCGCGATGCTAGCGGGGCCTTACAATGAGCAGTTCTTC.

This chain joins TRBV20-1 and TRBJ2-1; 8 bases line up with TRBD2. This CDR3 has 17 residues. From germline, CDR1 is DFQATT and CDR2 SNEGSKA (reference sequence). J gave up 3 bases and V 3 bases, and 13 bases lay outside the gene matches. CDR3 nucleotide sequence: TGCAGTGCTAGCGATCCTTGGGCGGGAGGACTCTACAATGAGCAGTTCTTC. Its translation: CSASDPWAGGLYNEQFF.